This TCR beta chain was profiled in a study of control samples from healthy donors and cancer patients. TCRdb's copy holds only in-frame clones and misses some; the assay was immunoSEQ multiplex PCR. This sample carries 150,000 or so clones, roughly 89% of them seen once, and the ten largest clones take 4.5% to 7%. The germline CDR1 and CDR2 sequences are LNHDA and SQIVND (reference sequence). The CDR3 totals 15 residues. Between the trimmed V and J ends, which lost 3 bases and 1 base, there was a span of 9 bases. Sequenced material: blood. The receptor comes from a man aged 18 to 30 in good health. The chain employs TRBV19 and TRBJ2-2; D call uncertain. This chain's CDR3 is CASSMAVMNTGELFF. The CDR3 coding sequence is TGTGCCAGTAGTATGGCGGTAATGAACACCGGGGAGCTGTTTTTT.